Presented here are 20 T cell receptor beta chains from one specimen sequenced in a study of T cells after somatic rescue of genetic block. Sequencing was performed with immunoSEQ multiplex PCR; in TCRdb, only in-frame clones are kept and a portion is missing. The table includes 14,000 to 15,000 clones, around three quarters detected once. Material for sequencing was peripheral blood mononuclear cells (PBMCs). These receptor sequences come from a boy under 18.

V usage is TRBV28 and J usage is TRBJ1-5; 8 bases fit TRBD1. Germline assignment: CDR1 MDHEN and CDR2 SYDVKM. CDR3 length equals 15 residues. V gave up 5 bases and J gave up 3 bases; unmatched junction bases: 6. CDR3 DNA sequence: TGTGCCAGCAGTCCCCCCAGGGGGCTCAATCAGCCCCAGCATTTT. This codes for CASSPPRGLNQPQHF. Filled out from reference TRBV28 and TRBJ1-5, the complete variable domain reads DVKVTQSSRYLVKRTGEKVFLECVQDMDHENMFWYRQDPGLGLRLIYFSYDVKMKEKGDIPEGYSVSREKKERFSLILESASTNQTSMYLCASSPPRGLNQPQHFGDGTRLSIL.

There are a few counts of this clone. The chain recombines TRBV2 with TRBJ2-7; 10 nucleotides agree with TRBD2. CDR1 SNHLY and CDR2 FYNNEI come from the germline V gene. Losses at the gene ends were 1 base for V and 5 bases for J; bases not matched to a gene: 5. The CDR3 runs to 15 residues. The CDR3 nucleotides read TGTGCCAGCAGTGAAGAAGCGGGGGGGCCCCACGAGCAGTACTTC. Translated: CASSEEAGGPHEQYF.

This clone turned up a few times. The CDR3 here is CASSLDRRNYEQYF. The CDR3 bases are TGTGCCAGCAGCTTGGACAGGCGGAATTACGAGCAGTACTTC. The chain recombines TRBV5-6 with TRBJ2-7, with TRBD1 as a possible D gene (5 bases). The germline CDR1 and CDR2 sequences are SGHDT and YYEEEE. Trimming left V 0 bases short and J 4 bases short, with 11 bases between. CDR3 length: 14 amino acids.

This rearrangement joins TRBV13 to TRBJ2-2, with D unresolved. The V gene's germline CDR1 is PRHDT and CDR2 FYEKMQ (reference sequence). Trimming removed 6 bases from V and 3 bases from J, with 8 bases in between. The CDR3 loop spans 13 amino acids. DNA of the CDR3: TGTGCCAGCAGTTTCCAGGACACCGGGGAGCTGTTTTTT. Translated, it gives CASSFQDTGELFF.

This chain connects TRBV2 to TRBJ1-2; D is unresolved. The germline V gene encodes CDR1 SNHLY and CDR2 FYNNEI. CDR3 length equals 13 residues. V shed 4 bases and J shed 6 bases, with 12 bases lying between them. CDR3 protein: CASSGTRLDGYTF. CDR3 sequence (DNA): TGTGCCAGCAGTGGCACCAGGTTAGATGGCTACACCTTC.

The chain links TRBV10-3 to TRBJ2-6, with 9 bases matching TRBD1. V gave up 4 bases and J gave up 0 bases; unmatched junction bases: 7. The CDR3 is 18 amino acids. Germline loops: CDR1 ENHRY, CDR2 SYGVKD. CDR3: CAISALTGGNSGANVLTF. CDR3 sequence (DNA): TGTGCCATCAGTGCCCTGACAGGGGGTAACTCTGGGGCCAACGTCCTGACTTTC.

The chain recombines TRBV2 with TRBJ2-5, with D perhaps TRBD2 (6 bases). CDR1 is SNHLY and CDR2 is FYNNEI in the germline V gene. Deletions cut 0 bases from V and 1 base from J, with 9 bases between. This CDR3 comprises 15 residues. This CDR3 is CASSEARGVQETQYF. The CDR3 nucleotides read TGTGCCAGCAGTGAAGCGCGGGGAGTCCAAGAGACCCAGTACTTC.

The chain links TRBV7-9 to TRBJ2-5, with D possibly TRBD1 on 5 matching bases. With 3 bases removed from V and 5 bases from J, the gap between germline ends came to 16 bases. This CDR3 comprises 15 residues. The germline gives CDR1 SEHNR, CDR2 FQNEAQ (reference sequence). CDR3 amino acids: CASSLGPRPVETQYF. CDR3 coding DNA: TGTGCCAGCAGCTTGGGGCCACGGCCTGTTGAGACCCAGTACTTC.

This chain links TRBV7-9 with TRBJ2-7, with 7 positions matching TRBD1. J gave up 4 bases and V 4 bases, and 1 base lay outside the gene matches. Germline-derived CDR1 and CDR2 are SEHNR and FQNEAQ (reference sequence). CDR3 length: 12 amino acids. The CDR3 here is CASSSTGYEQYF. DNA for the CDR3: TGTGCCAGCAGCTCGACAGGGTACGAGCAGTACTTC.

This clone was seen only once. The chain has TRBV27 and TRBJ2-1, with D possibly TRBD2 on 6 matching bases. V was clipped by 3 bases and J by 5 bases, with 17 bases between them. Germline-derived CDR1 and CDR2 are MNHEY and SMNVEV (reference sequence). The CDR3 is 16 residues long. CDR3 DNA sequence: TGTGCCAGCAGTTTTGGAGGGAGGCCCCCACACAATGAGCAGTTCTTC. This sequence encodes CASSFGGRPPHNEQFF.

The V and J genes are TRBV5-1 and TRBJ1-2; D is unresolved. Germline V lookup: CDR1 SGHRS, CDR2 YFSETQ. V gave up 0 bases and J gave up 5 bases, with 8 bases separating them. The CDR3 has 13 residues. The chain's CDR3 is CASSLAGQYGYTF. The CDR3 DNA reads TGCGCCAGCAGCTTGGCCGGCCAGTATGGCTACACCTTC.

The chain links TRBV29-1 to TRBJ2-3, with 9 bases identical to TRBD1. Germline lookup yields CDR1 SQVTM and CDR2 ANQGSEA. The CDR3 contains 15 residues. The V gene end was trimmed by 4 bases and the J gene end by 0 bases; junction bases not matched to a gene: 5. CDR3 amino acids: CSVVGTGISTDTQYF. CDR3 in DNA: TGCAGCGTTGTAGGGACAGGGATTAGCACAGATACGCAGTATTTT.

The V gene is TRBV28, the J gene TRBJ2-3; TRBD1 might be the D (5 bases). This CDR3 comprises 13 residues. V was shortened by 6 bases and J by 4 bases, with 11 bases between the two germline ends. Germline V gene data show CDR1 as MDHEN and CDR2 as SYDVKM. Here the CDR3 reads CASRGQGPDTQYF. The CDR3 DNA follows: TGTGCCAGCAGGGGGCAGGGTCCAGATACGCAGTATTTT.

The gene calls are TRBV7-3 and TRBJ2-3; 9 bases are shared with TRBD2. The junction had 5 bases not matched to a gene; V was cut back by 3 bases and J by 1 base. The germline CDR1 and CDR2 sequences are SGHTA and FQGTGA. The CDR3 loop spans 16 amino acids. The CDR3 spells CASSFAGGGGTDTQYF. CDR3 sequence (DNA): TGTGCCAGCAGCTTCGCGGGAGGGGGTGGCACAGATACGCAGTATTTT.

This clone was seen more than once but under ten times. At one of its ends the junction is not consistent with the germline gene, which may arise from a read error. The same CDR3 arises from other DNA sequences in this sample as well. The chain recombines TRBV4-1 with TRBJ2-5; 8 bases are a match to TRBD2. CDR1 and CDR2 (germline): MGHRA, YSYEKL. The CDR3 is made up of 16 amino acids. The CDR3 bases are TGTGCCAGCAGCCCGGGTGCGGGGGGCCATCAAGAGACCCAGTACTTC. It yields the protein CASSPGAGGHQETQYF.

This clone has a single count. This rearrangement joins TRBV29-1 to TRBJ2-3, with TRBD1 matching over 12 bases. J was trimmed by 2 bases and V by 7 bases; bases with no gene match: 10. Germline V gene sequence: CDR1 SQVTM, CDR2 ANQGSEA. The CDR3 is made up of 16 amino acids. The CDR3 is CSAWGTGGKFTDTQYF. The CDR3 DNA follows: TGCAGCGCCTGGGGGACAGGGGGCAAATTCACAGATACGCAGTATTTT.

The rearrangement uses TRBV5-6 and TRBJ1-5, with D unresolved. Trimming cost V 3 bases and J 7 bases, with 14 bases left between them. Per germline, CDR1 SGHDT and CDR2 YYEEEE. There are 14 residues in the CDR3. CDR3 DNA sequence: TGTGCCAGCAGCTCCCGACGTCAGCCACAGCCCCAGCATTTT. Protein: CASSSRRQPQPQHF.

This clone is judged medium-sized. The CDR3 bases are TGTGCCAGCAGCTTAGCCCAGGGTCCCCGTGAAAAACTGTTTTTT. Residues: CASSLAQGPREKLFF. J is TRBJ1-4 and V is TRBV7-9; D is perhaps TRBD1 (5 bases). CDR3 length: 15 residues. Germline V lookup: CDR1 SEHNR, CDR2 FQNEAQ (reference sequence). V dropped 0 bases and J dropped 7 bases, with 12 bases sitting between them.

CDR3 DNA sequence: TGTGCCAGCAGCTTAGCGTTCGGACTAGCGACCATCAATGAGCAGTTCTTC. As protein: CASSLAFGLATINEQFF. The chain recombines TRBV7-6 with TRBJ2-1, with 9 bases identical to TRBD2. The CDR3 length is 17 residues. The V and J ends lost 0 bases and 6 bases, in that order; junction bases with no gene match: 9. Germline V gene data show CDR1 as SGHVS and CDR2 as FNYEAQ.

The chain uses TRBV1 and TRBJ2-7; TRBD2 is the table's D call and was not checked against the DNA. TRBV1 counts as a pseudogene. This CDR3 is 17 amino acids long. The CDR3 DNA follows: TGCACCAGCAGCTTGGCGGGGGAGCTGTCTTTGCCCTACGAGCAGTACTTC. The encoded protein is CTSSLAGELSLPYEQYF.